The 27 T cell receptor beta chains listed next were all sequenced from one sample in a study of T cells in tuberculosis. Thawed, overnight-rested PBMC were stained with GMM-loaded CD1B tetramer, viability dye and anti-CD3, then sorted. The lipid loaded on the CD1B tetramers was C32 glucose monomycolate from Rhodococcus equi. This table comes from immunoSEQ multiplex PCR, and its TCRdb copy is limited to in-frame clones, with some not included. This sample has tens of thousands of clones; more than 75% occur once, and the top ten carry approximately 2%. The material sequenced was CD1b-GMM tetramer-negative cells sorted from PBMCs. The receptor set was obtained from an adult woman with latent tuberculosis.

The chain employs TRBV27 and TRBJ1-3; D gene unclear. Germline lookup yields CDR1 MNHEY and CDR2 SMNVEV (reference sequence). This CDR3 comprises 13 residues. Trimming removed 4 bases at V and 2 bases at J, with 6 bases between. The CDR3 DNA follows: TGTGCCAGCAGTTCCGGAGCTGGAAACACCATATATTTT. Residues: CASSSGAGNTIYF.

The V gene is TRBV30, the J gene TRBJ1-2; D may be TRBD1 (5 bases). The germline gives CDR1 GTSNPN, CDR2 SVGIG (reference sequence). There are 10 residues in the CDR3. V lost 5 bases and J 5 bases, leaving 6 bases between the germline ends. CDR3 protein: CAWRGYGYTF. DNA for the CDR3: TGTGCCTGGCGGGGGTATGGCTACACCTTC.

The V gene is TRBV5-1, the J gene TRBJ2-7, with 13 nucleotides matching TRBD2. The CDR3 length is 16 residues. CDR1 is SGHRS, CDR2 YFSETQ, per germline. V was pared by 3 bases and J by 3 bases, with 6 bases of the junction left unmatched. This CDR3 is CASSSRLAGGLYEQYF. CDR3 DNA: TGCGCCAGCAGCTCCCGACTAGCGGGGGGCCTCTACGAGCAGTACTTC.

This chain joins TRBV5-1 and TRBJ1-1, with 9 bases lining up with TRBD1. The V gene's germline CDR1 is SGHRS and CDR2 YFSETQ. J lost 1 base, V lost 5 bases, and 0 bases had no gene match. CDR3 length: 13 residues. Written as DNA, the CDR3 is TGCGCCAGCAGGGGACAGGGGAACACTGAAGCTTTCTTT. The encoded protein is CASRGQGNTEAFF.

The chain links TRBV6-1 to TRBJ2-1; 9 bases are shared with TRBD2. The CDR3 is 12 residues long. Germline V CDR1 and CDR2: MNHNS, SASEGT. The junction had 1 base not matched to a gene; V was cut back by 8 bases and J by 5 bases. CDR3 protein: CASLAGHNEQFF. The CDR3 region has the DNA TGTGCCAGCCTAGCGGGGCACAATGAGCAGTTCTTC.

This chain links TRBV6-4 with TRBJ2-2; unclear D gene. There are 15 residues in the CDR3. Germline assignment: CDR1 MRHNA and CDR2 SNTAGT. The germline V and J ends were trimmed by 5 bases and 5 bases, with 15 bases remaining between them. This CDR3 is CASSRGAMRTGELFF. CDR3 in DNA: TGTGCCAGCAGTCGAGGCGCAATGAGAACCGGGGAGCTGTTTTTT.

The rearrangement links TRBV5-1 to TRBJ2-3; possible D gene TRBD1, 6 bases. The CDR3 sequence is 15 residues long. The germline V gene has CDR1 SGHRS and CDR2 YFSETQ. V lost 5 bases and J 1 base, leaving 14 bases between the germline ends. CDR3 sequence reads: CASRAFYRGTDTQYF. CDR3 coding DNA: TGCGCCAGCAGGGCGTTTTACAGGGGCACAGATACGCAGTATTTT.

The V and J genes are TRBV5-1 and TRBJ2-1; 11 bases match TRBD2. Losses at the gene ends were 4 bases for V and 6 bases for J; bases not matched to a gene: 6. This CDR3 spans 15 amino acids. The V gene's germline CDR1 is SGHRS and CDR2 YFSETQ. CDR3 residues: CASSPMTSGANEQFF. In nucleotides, the CDR3 is TGCGCCAGCAGCCCGATGACTAGCGGGGCCAATGAGCAGTTCTTC.

The chain couples TRBV27 to TRBJ1-1; D is undetermined. Trimming took 3 bases from V and 0 from J, leaving 8 bases between them. Germline V gene lookup returns CDR1 MNHEY and CDR2 SMNVEV (reference sequence). The CDR3 is 14 amino acids. The CDR3 protein is CASSLEWMNTEAFF. In DNA form, the CDR3 reads TGTGCCAGCAGTTTGGAGTGGATGAACACTGAAGCTTTCTTT.

Points on this clone: Other nucleotide sequences from this sample produce the same CDR3. The CDR3 loop is CASSGRTGGRTEAFF. The CDR3 DNA sequence: TGTGCCAGCAGCGGTAGGACAGGGGGTAGGACTGAAGCTTTCTTT. The V and J genes are TRBV7-9 and TRBJ1-1; 10 nucleotides align to TRBD1. The CDR3 is 15 amino acids. Germline V gene data show CDR1 as SEHNR and CDR2 as FQNEAQ (reference sequence). Unmatched junction bases numbered 8, after V lost 5 bases and J lost 5 bases.

V is TRBV5-1 and J is TRBJ1-2; the D gene is possibly TRBD1 (5 bases). This CDR3 is 15 amino acids long. The ends were cut back, 1 base at V and 1 base at J, with 11 bases in the middle. The germline V gene has CDR1 SGHRS and CDR2 YFSETQ. CDR3 DNA: TGCGCCAGCAGCTTGTTCCAGGGCCGTAACTATGGCTACACCTTC. Protein product: CASSLFQGRNYGYTF. Variable domain in full (rest from reference TRBV5-1 and TRBJ1-2): KAGVTQTPRYLIKTRGQQVTLSCSPISGHRSVSWYQQTPGQGLQFLFEYFSETQRNKGNFPGRFSGRQFSNSRSEMNVSTLELGDSALYLCASSLFQGRNYGYTFGSGTRLTVV.

The chain is built from TRBV2 and TRBJ2-3; 12 bases are a match to TRBD2. V lost 8 bases and J lost 0; bases outside the gene matches: 3. Per the germline V gene, CDR1 is SNHLY and CDR2 is FYNNEI. CDR3 length: 15 residues. CDR3 in amino acids: CASRLAGASTDTQYF. The CDR3 DNA reads as TGTGCCAGCCGACTAGCGGGGGCTAGCACAGATACGCAGTATTTT.

CDR3 nucleotide sequence: TGTGCCAGCAGCCGGGACAGGGGGAACACTGAAGCTTTCTTT. It yields the protein CASSRDRGNTEAFF. V usage is TRBV11-1 and J usage is TRBJ1-1; 10 bases align to TRBD1. V shed 5 bases, J shed 1 base, and the junction held 1 base outside the gene matches. CDR3 size: 14 residues. The germline gives CDR1 SGHAT, CDR2 FQDESV (reference sequence).

The rearrangement joins TRBV5-1 to TRBJ1-4, with TRBD1 matching over 9 bases. This CDR3 is 15 amino acids long. V trimming: 0 bases; J trimming: 7 bases; junction bases outside the gene matches: 4. Germline CDR1 SGHRS, CDR2 YFSETQ. Here the CDR3 reads CASSLEGQGGEKLFF. The CDR3 DNA is TGCGCCAGCAGCTTGGAGGGACAGGGTGGTGAAAAACTGTTTTTT.

This rearrangement joins TRBV21-1 to TRBJ2-7; no DNA check was done on the table's D call, TRBD1. TRBV21-1 is described as a pseudogene. The CDR3 has 14 residues. The CDR3 reads CASSKGQTSYEQYV. In nucleotides, the CDR3 is TGTGCCAGCAGCAAGGGACAGACCTCCTACGAGCAGTACGTC.

The chain combines TRBV19 with TRBJ2-1; a possible D gene is TRBD2 (6 bases). Deletions cut 4 bases from V and 8 bases from J, with 12 bases between. Germline CDR1 and CDR2: LNHDA and SQIVND (reference sequence). The CDR3 covers 13 residues. CDR3 residues: CASSTSSAYEQFF. Here the CDR3 DNA reads TGTGCCAGTAGTACCTCTAGCGCCTATGAGCAGTTCTTC.

In this sample, this clone turned up once. In DNA form, the CDR3 reads TGTGCCAGCAGTTCCCCAGCCGGGCAGCCCCAGCATTTT. It translates to CASSSPAGQPQHF. The V gene is TRBV2, the J gene TRBJ1-5; D remains ambiguous. V was shortened by 5 bases and J by 7 bases, with 12 bases between the two germline ends. The germline V gene encodes CDR1 SNHLY and CDR2 FYNNEI. CDR3 length: 13 residues. The full variable domain, in which reference TRBV2 and TRBJ1-5 provide the parts outside the CDR3, is EPEVTQTPSHQVTQMGQEVILRCVPISNHLYFYWYRQILGQKVEFLVSFYNNEISEKSEIFDDQFSVERPDGSNFTLKIRSTKLEDSAMYFCASSSPAGQPQHFGDGTRLSIL.

The J gene is TRBJ2-1, the V gene TRBV7-3; 16 nucleotides line up with TRBD2. V gave up 4 bases and J gave up 5 bases; unmatched junction bases: 14. The CDR3 is 20 residues long. Germline lookup yields CDR1 SGHTA and CDR2 FQGTGA. The CDR3 loop is CASSSGSQGTSGGAHNEQFF. The CDR3 region has the DNA TGTGCCAGCAGCTCAGGGTCTCAGGGGACTAGCGGGGGGGCCCACAATGAGCAGTTCTTC.

CDR3 in amino acids: CASSQERGLGYTF. As DNA, the CDR3 is TGCGCCAGCAGCCAAGAAAGGGGGCTGGGCTACACCTTC. V gene TRBV4-1 combines with J gene TRBJ1-2, with 7 bases matching TRBD1. Germline loops: CDR1 MGHRA, CDR2 YSYEKL. The ends lost 0 bases at V and 8 bases at J; junction bases unmatched: 3. The CDR3 extends over 13 amino acids.

This chain joins TRBV5-6 and TRBJ1-2; 7 bases agree with TRBD1. Germline V lookup: CDR1 SGHDT, CDR2 YYEEEE. The CDR3 consists of 16 residues. J lost 5 bases, V lost 1 base, and 11 bases had no gene match. CDR3 amino acids: CASSLFIVGQPYGYTF. CDR3 in DNA: TGTGCCAGCAGCTTGTTTATAGTGGGACAGCCGTATGGCTACACCTTC. Combining the CDR3 with reference TRBV5-6 and TRBJ1-2 gives the whole variable domain DAGVTQSPTHLIKTRGQQVTLRCSPKSGHDTVSWYQQALGQGPQFIFQYYEEEERQRGNFPDRFSGHQFPNYSSELNVNALLLGDSALYLCASSLFIVGQPYGYTFGSGTRLTVV.

This clone occurred a few times. The chain is built from TRBV5-8 and TRBJ1-2; D remains unclear. Germline CDR1 is SGHTS and CDR2 is YDEGEE. The length of the CDR3 is 14 residues. Trimming took 3 bases from V and 8 from J, leaving 17 bases between them. CDR3 residues: CASSWRDGSGGYTF. The DNA for the CDR3 is TGTGCCAGCAGCTGGCGCGACGGGTCTGGGGGCTACACCTTC. The entire variable domain, with the rest obtained from reference TRBV5-8 and TRBJ1-2, is as follows: EAGVTQSPTHLIKTRGQQATLRCSPISGHTSVYWYQQALGLGLQFLLWYDEGEERNRGNFPPRFSGRQFPNYSSELNVNALELEDSALYLCASSWRDGSGGYTFGSGTRLTVV.

The rearrangement joins TRBV10-3 to TRBJ2-1; 14 positions agree with TRBD2. The CDR3 covers 13 residues. Per germline, CDR1 ENHRY and CDR2 SYGVKD. Trimming at V came to 7 bases and at J to 9 bases, leaving 2 bases not matched to a gene. CDR3 protein: CAITGLAGGEQFF. As DNA, the CDR3 is TGTGCCATCACCGGACTAGCGGGGGGTGAGCAGTTCTTC.

The V and J genes are TRBV7-9 and TRBJ2-2; the D gene is possibly TRBD1 (8 bases). Trimming removed 2 bases from V and 3 bases from J, with 13 bases in between. Germline V gives CDR1 SEHNR, CDR2 FQNEAQ (reference sequence). This CDR3 is 16 amino acids long. The CDR3 bases are TGTGCCAGCAGCTTAAGAACAGGGGGGGACACCGGGGAGCTGTTTTTT. It specifies CASSLRTGGDTGELFF.

The chain couples TRBV15 to TRBJ1-1; 9 bases match TRBD1. The CDR3 is 13 residues long. The J segment lost 13 bases and the V segment lost 3 bases, leaving 9 bases of the junction unmatched. Germline loops: CDR1 LNHNV, CDR2 YYDKDF (reference sequence). CDR3 DNA: TGTGCCACCAGCAGGGTACCGGGACAGGGCGTTTTCTTT. Translated, it gives CATSRVPGQGVFF.

This chain uses TRBV2 with TRBJ2-3; 9 bases fit TRBD2. The CDR3 consists of 16 residues. The trim removed 6 bases at V and 2 bases at J, leaving 9 bases unmatched. Per germline, CDR1 SNHLY and CDR2 FYNNEI. CDR3 sequence: CASRLGLASNTDTQYF. The CDR3 nucleotides are TGTGCCAGCAGATTGGGACTAGCTTCCAACACAGATACGCAGTATTTT.

This sequence joins TRBV6-1 and TRBJ1-2; D unclear. The germline V gene has CDR1 MNHNS and CDR2 SASEGT. The CDR3 totals 15 residues. Trimming pared 3 bases from V and 4 bases from J, leaving 15 bases between. CDR3 sequence: CASSDAFPGGYGYTF. As DNA, the CDR3 is TGTGCCAGCAGTGACGCCTTCCCAGGAGGCTATGGCTACACCTTC.

The V and J genes are TRBV6-1 and TRBJ2-3; maybe TRBD2 (6 bases). Germline V gene data show CDR1 as MNHNS and CDR2 as SASEGT. V was cut by 3 bases and J by 4 bases, with 20 bases left in between. This CDR3 region has 17 residues. CDR3 sequence: CASSERRAAGAADTQYF. The CDR3 region has the DNA TGTGCCAGCAGTGAGCGGAGGGCGGCTGGGGCCGCAGATACGCAGTATTTT.